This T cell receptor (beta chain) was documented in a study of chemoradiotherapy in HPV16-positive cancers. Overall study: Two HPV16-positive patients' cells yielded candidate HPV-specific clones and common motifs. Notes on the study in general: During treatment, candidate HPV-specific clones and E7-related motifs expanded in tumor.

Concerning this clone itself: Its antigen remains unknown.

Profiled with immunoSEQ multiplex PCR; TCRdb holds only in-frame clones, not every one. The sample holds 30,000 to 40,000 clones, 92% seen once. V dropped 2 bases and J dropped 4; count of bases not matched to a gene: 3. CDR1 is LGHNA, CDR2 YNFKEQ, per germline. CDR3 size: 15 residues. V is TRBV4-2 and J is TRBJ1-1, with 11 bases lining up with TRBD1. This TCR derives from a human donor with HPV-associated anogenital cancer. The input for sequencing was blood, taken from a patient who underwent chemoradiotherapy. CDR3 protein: CASSQRGQGGTEAFF. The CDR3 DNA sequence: TGTGCCAGCAGCCAACGGGGACAGGGGGGCACTGAAGCTTTCTTT.